This entry describes one T cell receptor (beta chain). Its antigen is undetermined. This CDR3 contains 18 residues. Germline assignment: CDR1 LGHNA and CDR2 YSLEER. Trimming cost V 2 bases and J 7 bases; bases outside gene matches: 10. This sample stems from a study of Ad26.COV2.S vaccination and SARS-CoV-2 variants. Study-wide findings and caveats: CD8+ and CD4+ T cells specific for spike reportedly responded with substantial breadth after vaccination. Non-spike TCR breadth was similar in vaccine and placebo recipients.

Assay used: immunoSEQ multiplex PCR; TCRdb lists only in-frame clones, some missing. The sample contains about 390,000 clones, 92% of which appear only once. Treatment: roughly 18 received Ad26.COV2.S at low or high dose, single or two shots; 5 received placebo; per-sample allocation not given. Samples came from day 63 after the first vaccine or placebo injection. Within Boston, the person who donated was an adult of 18-55 years. An Ad26 vector expressing Wuhan-strain SARS-CoV-2 spike served as the vaccine. The source material was peripheral blood, sampled in a trial of Ad26.COV2.S vaccine versus placebo. This chain links TRBV4-3 with TRBJ2-1, with 14 nucleotides matching TRBD2. The receptor was derived from a person aged 18-65 years who received the Ad26.COV2.S COVID-19 vaccine or a placebo. The chain's CDR3 is CASSQPTSGGALMNEQFF. The CDR3 DNA reads as TGCGCCAGCAGCCAACCGACTAGCGGGGGGGCCTTGATGAATGAGCAGTTCTTC.